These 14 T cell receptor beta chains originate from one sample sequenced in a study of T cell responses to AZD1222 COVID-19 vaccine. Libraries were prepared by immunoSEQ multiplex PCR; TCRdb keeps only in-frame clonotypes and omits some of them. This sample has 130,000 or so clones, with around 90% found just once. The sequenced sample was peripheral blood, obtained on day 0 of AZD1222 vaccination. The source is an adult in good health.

The CDR3 region is CSASLGARMNTEAFF. DNA for the CDR3: TGCAGCGCCTCCCTAGGGGCTAGGATGAACACTGAAGCTTTCTTT. The chain has TRBV29-1 and TRBJ1-1; D might be TRBD1 (5 bases). V was trimmed by 7 bases and J by 0 bases, leaving 18 bases between them. CDR3 length: 15 amino acids. Germline CDR1 is SQVTM and CDR2 is ANQGSEA.

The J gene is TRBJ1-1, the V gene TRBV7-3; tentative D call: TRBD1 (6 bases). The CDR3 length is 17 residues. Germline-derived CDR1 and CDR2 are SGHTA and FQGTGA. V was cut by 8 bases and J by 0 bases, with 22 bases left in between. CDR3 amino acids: CASANGPRGGMNTEAFF. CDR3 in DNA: TGTGCCAGCGCTAACGGCCCGAGAGGGGGAATGAACACTGAAGCTTTCTTT.

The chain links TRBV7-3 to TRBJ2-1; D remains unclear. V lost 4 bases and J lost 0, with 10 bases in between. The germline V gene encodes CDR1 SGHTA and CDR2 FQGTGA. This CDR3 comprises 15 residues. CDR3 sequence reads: CASSSQTSSYNEQFF. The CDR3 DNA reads TGTGCCAGCAGCTCCCAGACGAGCTCCTACAATGAGCAGTTCTTC.

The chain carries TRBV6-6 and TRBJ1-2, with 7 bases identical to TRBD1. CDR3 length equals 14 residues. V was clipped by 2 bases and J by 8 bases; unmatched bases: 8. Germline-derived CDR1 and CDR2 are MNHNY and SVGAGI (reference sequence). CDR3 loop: CASSYTDRVGGYTF. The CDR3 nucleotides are TGTGCCAGCAGTTACACCGACAGGGTAGGCGGCTACACCTTC.

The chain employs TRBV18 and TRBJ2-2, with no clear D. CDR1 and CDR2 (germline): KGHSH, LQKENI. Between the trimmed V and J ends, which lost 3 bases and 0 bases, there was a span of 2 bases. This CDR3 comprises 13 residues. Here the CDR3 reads CASSPPNTGELFF. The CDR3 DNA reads TGTGCCAGCTCACCCCCGAACACCGGGGAGCTGTTTTTT.

CDR3 bases: TGTGCCAGCAGTCTGCTAGGACTAGCAATCGATGAGCAGTTCTTC. It codes for CASSLLGLAIDEQFF. The J gene is TRBJ2-1, the V gene TRBV7-9; TRBD2 matches at 8 bases. CDR3 size: 15 residues. Trimming at V came to 6 bases and at J to 8 bases, leaving 12 bases not matched to a gene. CDR1 SEHNR and CDR2 FQNEAQ come from the germline V gene (reference sequence).

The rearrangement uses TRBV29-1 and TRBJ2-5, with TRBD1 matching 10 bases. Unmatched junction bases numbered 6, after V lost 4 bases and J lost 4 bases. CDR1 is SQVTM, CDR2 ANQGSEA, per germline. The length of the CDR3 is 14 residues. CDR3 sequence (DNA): TGCAGCGTTGTGAGACAGGGGGCTCTAGAGACCCAGTACTTC. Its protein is CSVVRQGALETQYF.

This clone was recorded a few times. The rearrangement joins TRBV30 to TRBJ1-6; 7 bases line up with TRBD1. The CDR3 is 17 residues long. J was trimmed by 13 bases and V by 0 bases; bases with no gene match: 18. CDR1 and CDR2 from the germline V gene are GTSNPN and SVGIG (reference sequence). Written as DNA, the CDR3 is TGTGCCTGGAGTGTACCAATCCTAGACAGGGTATTAAGCCCCCTCCACTTT. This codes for CAWSVPILDRVLSPLHF.

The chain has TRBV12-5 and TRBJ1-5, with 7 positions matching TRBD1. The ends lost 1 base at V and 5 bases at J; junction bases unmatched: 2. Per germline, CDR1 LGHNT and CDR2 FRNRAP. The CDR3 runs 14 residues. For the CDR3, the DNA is TGTGCTAGTGGTTTGGGACAGGGTGATCAGCCCCAGCATTTT. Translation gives CASGLGQGDQPQHF.

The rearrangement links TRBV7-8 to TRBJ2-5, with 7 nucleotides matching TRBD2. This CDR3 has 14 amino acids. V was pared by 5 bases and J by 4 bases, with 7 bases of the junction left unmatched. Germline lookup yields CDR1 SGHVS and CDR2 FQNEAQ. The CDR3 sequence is CASSQGTGGETQYF. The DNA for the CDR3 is TGTGCCAGCAGCCAAGGAACGGGAGGAGAGACCCAGTACTTC.

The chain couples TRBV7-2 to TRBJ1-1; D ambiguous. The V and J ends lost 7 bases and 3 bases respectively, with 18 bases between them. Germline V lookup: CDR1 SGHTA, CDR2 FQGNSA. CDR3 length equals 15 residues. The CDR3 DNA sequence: TGTGCCAGCATTCCTGTGTCGGGAAGATACACTGAAGCTTTCTTT. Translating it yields CASIPVSGRYTEAFF.

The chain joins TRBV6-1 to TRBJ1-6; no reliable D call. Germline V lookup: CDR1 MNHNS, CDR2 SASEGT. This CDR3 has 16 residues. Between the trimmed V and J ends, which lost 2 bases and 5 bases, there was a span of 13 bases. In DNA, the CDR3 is TGTGCCAGCAGTGAAATTTGGGCCCTAGATAATTCACCCCTCCACTTT. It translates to CASSEIWALDNSPLHF.

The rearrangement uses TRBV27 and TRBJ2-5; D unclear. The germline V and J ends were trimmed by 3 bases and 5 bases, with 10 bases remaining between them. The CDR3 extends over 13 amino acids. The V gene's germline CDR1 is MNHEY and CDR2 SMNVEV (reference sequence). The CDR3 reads CASSFDGGETQYF. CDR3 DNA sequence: TGTGCCAGCAGTTTCGACGGCGGTGAGACCCAGTACTTC.

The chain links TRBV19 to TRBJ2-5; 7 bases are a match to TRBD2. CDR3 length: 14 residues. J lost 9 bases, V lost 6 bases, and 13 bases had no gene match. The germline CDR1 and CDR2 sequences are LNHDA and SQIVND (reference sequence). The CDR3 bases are TGTGCCAGTAGCCGCGCTAGCGGCTATGGGGCCCAGTACTTC. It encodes CASSRASGYGAQYF.